One and the same sample provided the 31 T cell receptor beta chains below, sequenced in a study of T cells in Graves' hyperthyroidism and ophthalmopathy. TCR beta CDR3 sequences were amplified from RNA transcripts. When the TCR CDR3 underwent first-round RT-PCR, the HTBI primer set was used. TCRdb re-called the multiplex PCR reads through MiXCR, storing one row per CDR3 protein. Found here are around 360,000 distinct CDR3 sequences, about 16% of them singletons; the top ten hold approximately 19%. The sequenced material came from blood. The source of these receptors is a woman aged 55-70 years with Graves' ophthalmopathy.

This clonotype showed up many times. The V call is TRBV11-2, the J call TRBJ1-1, with D perhaps matching TRBD1 (6 bases). In germline, CDR1 is SGHAT, CDR2 FQNNGV. CDR3 length: 16 amino acids. Trimming cost V 1 base and J 4 bases, with 16 bases left between them. The CDR3 protein is CASSLVTQGGSTEAFF. CDR3 nucleotides: TGTGCCAGCAGCTTAGTCACACAGGGAGGGAGCACTGAAGCTTTCTTT.

This clonotype has only a few counts. The gene calls are TRBV28 and TRBJ2-3, with 11 bases that match TRBD2. Germline V gene sequence: CDR1 MDHEN, CDR2 SYDVKM. CDR3 size: 18 residues. J was trimmed by 3 bases and V by 2 bases; bases with no gene match: 10. In nucleotides, the CDR3 is TGTGCCAGCAGTTTACGCCGACTAGCGGGAAGGGAGACAGATACGCAGTATTTT. Translation gives CASSLRRLAGRETDTQYF.

This clonotype came up a few times. A read error may explain this, as a much larger clone is one base away. This rearrangement joins TRBV3-1 to TRBJ1-6; D may be TRBD1 (5 bases). The length of the CDR3 is 15 residues. The ends were cut back, 4 bases at V and 9 bases at J, with 16 bases in the middle. From germline, CDR1 is LGHDT and CDR2 YNNKEL (reference sequence). CDR3 DNA sequence: TGTGCCAGCAGCCGAAGCCGAGGGGACGGTTCACCCCTCCACTTT. This translates into CASSRSRGDGSPLHF.

This clonotype has at least ten counts. V gene TRBV30 combines with J gene TRBJ1-3, with D hard to call. The CDR3 covers 13 residues. Germline-derived CDR1 and CDR2 are GTSNPN and SVGIG (reference sequence). V gave up 1 base and J gave up 0 bases, with 4 bases separating them. In DNA form, the CDR3 reads TGTGCCTGGAGTGCCGACTCTGGAAACACCATATATTTT. Its protein is CAWSADSGNTIYF.

There are many counts of this clonotype. V gene TRBV28 combines with J gene TRBJ2-2; 10 nucleotides line up with TRBD2. CDR1 MDHEN and CDR2 SYDVKM come from the germline V gene. CDR3 length equals 15 residues. V shed 7 bases, J shed 0 bases, and the junction held 2 bases outside the gene matches. The CDR3 DNA reads TGTGCCAGCAAGCTAGCGGGAGCGAACACCGGGGAGCTGTTTTTT. This encodes CASKLAGANTGELFF. The full variable domain, rest sourced from reference TRBV28 and TRBJ2-2, is DVKVTQSSRYLVKRTGEKVFLECVQDMDHENMFWYRQDPGLGLRLIYFSYDVKMKEKGDIPEGYSVSREKKERFSLILESASTNQTSMYLCASKLAGANTGELFFGEGSRLTVL.

The rearrangement links TRBV29-1 to TRBJ2-7; D perhaps matches TRBD2 (5 bases). V was pared by 0 bases and J by 6 bases, with 9 bases between. Germline CDR1 SQVTM, CDR2 ANQGSEA. The CDR3 loop spans 12 amino acids. The CDR3 loop is CSVEEGGSEQYF. The CDR3 DNA reads as TGCAGCGTTGAAGAAGGAGGATCCGAGCAGTACTTC.

The sample holds many counts of this clonotype. The J gene is TRBJ2-7, the V gene TRBV28, with D possibly matching TRBD1 (6 bases). V dropped 1 base and J dropped 0 bases, with 7 bases sitting between them. Germline V gene lookup returns CDR1 MDHEN and CDR2 SYDVKM. The CDR3 contains 14 residues. The CDR3 DNA sequence: TGTGCCAGCAGTTTATCGGACAGCTCCTACGAGCAGTACTTC. It codes for CASSLSDSSYEQYF.

This clonotype was picked up a small number of times. The conserved final phenylalanine or tryptophan is absent from the CDR3, which likely points to a read error. This chain connects TRBV20-1 to TRBJ2-7; the match to TRBD2 covers 7 bases. The germline V gene has CDR1 DFQATT and CDR2 SNEGSKA (reference sequence). Trimming at V came to 7 bases and at J to 2 bases, leaving 11 bases not matched to a gene. CDR3 length equals 14 residues. Here the CDR3 reads CSGASGEFPYEQYL. CDR3 DNA: TGCAGTGGGGCTAGCGGAGAATTCCCCTACGAGCAGTACCTC.

In its sample, this clonotype was seen many times. The genes are TRBV30 and TRBJ2-2, with a weak D call TRBD2 (6 bases). V lost 0 bases, J lost 5 bases, and 13 bases lay in between. Germline assignment: CDR1 GTSNPN and CDR2 SVGIG (reference sequence). CDR3 length equals 15 residues. The CDR3 sequence: CAWSVLAQGTGELFF. CDR3 coding DNA: TGTGCCTGGAGTGTACTAGCCCAAGGGACCGGGGAGCTGTTTTTT.

This clonotype was counted ten times or more. V gene TRBV6-6 combines with J gene TRBJ2-7; TRBD2 might be the D (5 bases). Germline values: CDR1 MNHNY, CDR2 SVGAGI (reference sequence). V was shortened by 2 bases and J by 4 bases, with 9 bases between the two germline ends. This CDR3 spans 13 amino acids. CDR3: CASSYGLWYEQYF. The CDR3 DNA is TGTGCCAGCAGTTACGGACTCTGGTACGAGCAGTACTTC.

This clonotype came up a few times. The genes are TRBV29-1 and TRBJ2-7; TRBD1 matches at 9 bases. Losses at the gene ends were 4 bases for V and 1 base for J; bases not matched to a gene: 8. Germline V lookup: CDR1 SQVTM, CDR2 ANQGSEA. The CDR3 consists of 15 residues. CDR3 residues: CSVAPLDRGSYEQYF. DNA for the CDR3: TGCAGCGTTGCCCCATTGGACAGGGGTTCCTACGAGCAGTACTTC.

V usage is TRBV4-1 and J usage is TRBJ2-5; 12 bases agree with TRBD2. V lost 0 bases and J lost 5; bases outside the gene matches: 7. The CDR3 sequence is 17 residues long. Germline V lookup: CDR1 MGHRA, CDR2 YSYEKL. The CDR3 DNA sequence: TGCGCCAGCAGCCAAGATGCGACTAGCGGGGGATGGGAGACCCAGTACTTC. Translated: CASSQDATSGGWETQYF.

This chain joins TRBV9 and TRBJ2-7, with 13 bases aligning to TRBD2. The V gene's germline CDR1 is SGDLS and CDR2 YYNGEE. CDR3 size: 18 residues. V shed 2 bases, J shed 2 bases, and the junction held 10 bases outside the gene matches. The CDR3 coding sequence is TGTGCCAGCAGCGTTAGGGGAGACGGACTAGCGGGGGCCTACGAGCAGTACTTC. Its translation: CASSVRGDGLAGAYEQYF.

This clonotype was detected ten times or more. The V and J genes are TRBV5-1 and TRBJ2-1; 9 nucleotides agree with TRBD2. Germline V lookup: CDR1 SGHRS, CDR2 YFSETQ. The J segment lost 4 bases and the V segment lost 4 bases, leaving 6 bases of the junction unmatched. CDR3 length: 15 amino acids. The CDR3 DNA is TGCGCCAGCAGCCCGGGGACTAGCCGGTACAATGAGCAGTTCTTC. It translates to CASSPGTSRYNEQFF.

In its sample, this clonotype was seen a few times. The V gene is TRBV20-1, the J gene TRBJ1-6, with a tentative D call TRBD1 (5 bases). The CDR3 consists of 14 residues. V lost 0 bases and J 6 bases, leaving 9 bases between the germline ends. Germline CDR1 is DFQATT and CDR2 is SNEGSKA (reference sequence). The CDR3 reads CSARDGGFNSPLHF. The CDR3 region has the DNA TGCAGTGCTAGAGATGGGGGGTTTAATTCACCCCTCCACTTT.

The rearrangement links TRBV20-1 to TRBJ1-1, with 8 positions matching TRBD1. The junction had 6 bases not matched to a gene; V was cut back by 3 bases and J by 3 bases. The CDR3 covers 14 residues. In germline, CDR1 is DFQATT, CDR2 SNEGSKA (reference sequence). CDR3 coding DNA: TGCAGTGCTAGGAGGCAGGGGGCGGACACTGAAGCTTTCTTT. This sequence encodes CSARRQGADTEAFF.

This clonotype was picked up many times. J is TRBJ1-2 and V is TRBV28; TRBD1 is a possible D gene (5 bases). Germline V gene data show CDR1 as MDHEN and CDR2 as SYDVKM. V was clipped by 6 bases and J by 4 bases, with 18 bases between them. The CDR3 has 15 amino acids. CDR3 protein: CASRGTGTQLYGYTF. The CDR3 region has the DNA TGTGCCAGCAGGGGCACCGGGACCCAACTCTATGGCTACACCTTC.

This clonotype was picked up many times. The genes are TRBV20-1 and TRBJ2-1; D unresolved. CDR3 size: 14 residues. Germline V gene sequence: CDR1 DFQATT, CDR2 SNEGSKA (reference sequence). V shed 2 bases and J shed 9 bases, with 17 bases lying between them. This CDR3 reads CSARSPLGVVEQFF. The CDR3 region has the DNA TGCAGTGCTAGAAGCCCCCTTGGTGTGGTTGAGCAGTTCTTC.

This clonotype was observed a handful of times. Possible read error: a much larger clone is one base away. The final CDR3 position lacks the conserved phenylalanine or tryptophan, pointing to a likely read error. V is TRBV20-1 and J is TRBJ1-2; maybe TRBD1 (6 bases). This CDR3 region has 14 residues. Germline CDR1 DFQATT, CDR2 SNEGSKA (reference sequence). Trimming pared 4 bases from V and 4 bases from J, leaving 16 bases between. This CDR3 reads CSAKDPGATYGYTL. In nucleotides, the CDR3 is TGCAGTGCTAAAGATCCGGGGGCTACCTATGGCTACACCCTC.

This clonotype was picked up a small number of times. This chain links TRBV20-1 with TRBJ1-1, with no clear D. Germline CDR1 DFQATT, CDR2 SNEGSKA (reference sequence). V dropped 1 base and J dropped 1 base, with 7 bases sitting between them. The CDR3 spans 13 residues. The CDR3 DNA follows: TGCAGTGCTAGAGGGGCTTGGAACACTGAAGCTTTCTTT. The encoded protein is CSARGAWNTEAFF.

In its sample, this clonotype was seen a few times. The genes are TRBV20-1 and TRBJ2-1, with 7 bases lining up with TRBD1. From germline, CDR1 is DFQATT and CDR2 SNEGSKA (reference sequence). V lost 6 bases, J lost 7 bases, and 6 bases stayed unmatched. The CDR3 contains 12 residues. DNA of the CDR3: TGCAGTGCCTACACAGGGGTTAATGAGCAGTTCTTC. Residues: CSAYTGVNEQFF.

This clonotype was recorded at least ten times. The V gene is TRBV20-1, the J gene TRBJ2-7; 7 bases map to TRBD2. The CDR3 spans 16 residues. Germline CDR1 is DFQATT and CDR2 is SNEGSKA (reference sequence). Unmatched junction bases numbered 15, after V lost 0 bases and J lost 7 bases. Here the CDR3 DNA reads TGCAGTGCTAGAGATCAAGACGGAGCGGGAATTGGGGAGCAGTACTTC. It is translated as CSARDQDGAGIGEQYF.

The chain joins TRBV20-1 to TRBJ2-7; TRBD2 agrees at 11 bases. The CDR3 is 13 amino acids. V gave up 4 bases and J gave up 7 bases; unmatched junction bases: 6. Germline V gives CDR1 DFQATT, CDR2 SNEGSKA (reference sequence). The CDR3 reads CSAIAGGPEEQYF. As DNA, the CDR3 is TGCAGTGCTATAGCGGGAGGGCCAGAAGAGCAGTACTTC.

Comments on this clonotype: This may come from a read error, since a much larger clone is one base off. The chain uses TRBV6-2 or TRBV6-3 and TRBJ1-6, with 7 bases matching TRBD1. The junction had 6 bases not matched to a gene; V was cut back by 5 bases and J by 11 bases. Germline lookup yields CDR1 MNHEY and CDR2 SVGEGT. CDR3 length: 13 residues. CDR3 amino acids: CASSHRGDPPLHF. CDR3 bases: TGTGCCAGCAGTCACAGGGGTGATCCACCCCTCCACTTT.

This clonotype was recorded many times. The genes are TRBV7-2 and TRBJ1-4; TRBD1 might be the D (5 bases). Germline-derived CDR1 and CDR2 are SGHTA and FQGNSA. Deletions cut 5 bases from V and 7 bases from J, with 11 bases between. The CDR3 is 13 amino acids. The CDR3 region has the DNA TGTGCCAGCAGCCCACGGGGGGGTGAAAAACTGTTTTTT. Translating it yields CASSPRGGEKLFF.

At least ten counts were recorded for this clonotype. The rearrangement uses TRBV11-2 and TRBJ2-7, with 10 bases identical to TRBD1. Germline values: CDR1 SGHAT, CDR2 FQNNGV. CDR3 size: 18 residues. Trimming cost V 6 bases and J 1 base; bases outside gene matches: 15. DNA of the CDR3: TGTGCCAGCAGAGCGCCTCTCCGACCGGGACAGGGGTCCTACGAGCAGTACTTC. Its protein is CASRAPLRPGQGSYEQYF.

On this clonotype itself: One junction end disagrees with the germline gene, perhaps due to a read error. This chain connects TRBV6-5 to TRBJ2-5; 9 nucleotides match TRBD1. The CDR3 totals 17 residues. Germline V CDR1 and CDR2: MNHEY, SVGAGI. The CDR3 here is CSSSYSGTGFGLETQYF. The CDR3 DNA is TGTTCCAGCAGTTACTCGGGGACAGGGTTCGGTCTAGAGACCCAGTACTTC.

V and J are TRBV6-5 and TRBJ2-7; TRBD1 matches at 9 bases. V was clipped by 4 bases and J by 4 bases; unmatched bases: 8. CDR3 length equals 15 residues. The germline V gene has CDR1 MNHEY and CDR2 SVGAGI. CDR3 DNA: TGTGCCAGCAGTTCTTTCGGGACAGGGAAATACGAGCAGTACTTC. It codes for CASSSFGTGKYEQYF.

The sample holds a few counts of this clonotype. This chain uses TRBV30 with TRBJ1-1; D may be TRBD1 (5 bases). The CDR3 spans 16 residues. Looked up from germline, CDR1 is GTSNPN and CDR2 is SVGIG (reference sequence). The germline V and J ends were trimmed by 8 bases and 5 bases, with 27 bases remaining between them. The CDR3 here is CAAQDSRGSGKTEAFF. CDR3 coding DNA: TGTGCCGCACAAGACTCAAGGGGCTCAGGGAAAACTGAAGCTTTCTTT.

Remarks on this clonotype: This may arise from a read error, as a much more abundant clone is one base away. V usage is TRBV27 and J usage is TRBJ2-6, with 12 bases identical to TRBD2. The germline V gene encodes CDR1 MNHEY and CDR2 SMNVEV (reference sequence). The CDR3 spans 16 residues. CDR3: CASRLAGGSGANVLAF. CDR3 in DNA: TGTGCCAGCAGGCTAGCGGGAGGGTCTGGGGCCAACGTCCTGGCTTTC. Full variable domain (outside the CDR3, taken from reference TRBV27 and TRBJ2-6): EAQVTQNPRYLITVTGKKLTVTCSQNMNHEYMSWYRQDPGLGLRQIYYSMNVEVTDKGDVPEGYKVSRKEKRNFPLILESPSPNQTSLYFCASRLAGGSGANVLAFGAGSRLTVL.

This clonotype was found many times. V and J are TRBV7-8 and TRBJ2-3, with 9 bases fitting TRBD2. Trimming took 5 bases from V and 0 from J; bases not matched to a gene: 6. CDR1 SGHVS and CDR2 FQNEAQ come from the germline V gene. CDR3 length: 16 amino acids. The CDR3 DNA reads TGTGCCAGCAGCACCGGGACTAGCTCTAGCACAGATACGCAGTATTTT. This encodes CASSTGTSSSTDTQYF.